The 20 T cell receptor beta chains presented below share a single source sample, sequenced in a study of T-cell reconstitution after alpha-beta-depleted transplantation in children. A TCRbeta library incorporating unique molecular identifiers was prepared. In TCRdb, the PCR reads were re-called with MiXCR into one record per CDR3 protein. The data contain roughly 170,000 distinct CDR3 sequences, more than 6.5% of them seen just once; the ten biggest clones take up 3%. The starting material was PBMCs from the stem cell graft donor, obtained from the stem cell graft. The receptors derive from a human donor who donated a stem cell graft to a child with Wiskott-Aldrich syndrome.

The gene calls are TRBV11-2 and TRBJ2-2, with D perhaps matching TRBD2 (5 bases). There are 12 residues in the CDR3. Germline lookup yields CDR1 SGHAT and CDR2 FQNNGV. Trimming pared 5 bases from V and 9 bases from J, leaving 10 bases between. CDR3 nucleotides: TGTGCCAGCAGCACCGAGGGTTGGGAGCTGTTTTTT. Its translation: CASSTEGWELFF.

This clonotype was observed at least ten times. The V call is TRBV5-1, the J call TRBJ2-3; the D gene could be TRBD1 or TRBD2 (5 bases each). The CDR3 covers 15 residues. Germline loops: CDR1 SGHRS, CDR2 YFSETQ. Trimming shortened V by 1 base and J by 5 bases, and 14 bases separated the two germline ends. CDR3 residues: CASSLWRSGGDTQYF. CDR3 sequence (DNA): TGCGCCAGCAGCTTGTGGAGGAGTGGGGGAGATACGCAGTATTTT.

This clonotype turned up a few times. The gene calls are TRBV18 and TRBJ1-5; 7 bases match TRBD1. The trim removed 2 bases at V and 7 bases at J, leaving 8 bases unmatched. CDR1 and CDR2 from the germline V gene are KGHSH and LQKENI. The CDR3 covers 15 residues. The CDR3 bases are TGTGCCAGCTCACCAATCCGGGGACAGATCCAGCCCCAGCATTTT. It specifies CASSPIRGQIQPQHF.

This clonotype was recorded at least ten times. The CDR3 reads CASKAVPTGELFF. CDR3 DNA: TGTGCCAGCAAGGCAGTGCCTACCGGGGAGCTGTTTTTT. V usage is TRBV12-3 or TRBV12-4 and J usage is TRBJ2-2; D is undetermined. V dropped 7 bases and J dropped 5 bases, with 11 bases sitting between them. CDR3 length equals 13 residues.

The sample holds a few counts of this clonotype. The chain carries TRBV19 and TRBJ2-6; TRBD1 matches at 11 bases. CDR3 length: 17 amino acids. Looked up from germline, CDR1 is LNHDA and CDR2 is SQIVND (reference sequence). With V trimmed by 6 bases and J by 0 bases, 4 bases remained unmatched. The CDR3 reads CASSGQGAFSGANVLTF. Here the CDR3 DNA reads TGTGCCAGTAGCGGACAGGGGGCGTTCTCTGGGGCCAACGTCCTGACTTTC.

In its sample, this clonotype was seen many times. The DNA of the CDR3 is TGTGCCATCAGTGAGTCGAAGGGAGGACTAGCGGACAATGAGCAGTTCTTC. Amino acid sequence: CAISESKGGLADNEQFF. The chain joins TRBV10-3 to TRBJ2-1; 10 bases agree with TRBD2. CDR1 is ENHRY, CDR2 SYGVKD, per germline. The trim removed 0 bases at V and 5 bases at J, leaving 7 bases unmatched. The CDR3 has 17 residues.

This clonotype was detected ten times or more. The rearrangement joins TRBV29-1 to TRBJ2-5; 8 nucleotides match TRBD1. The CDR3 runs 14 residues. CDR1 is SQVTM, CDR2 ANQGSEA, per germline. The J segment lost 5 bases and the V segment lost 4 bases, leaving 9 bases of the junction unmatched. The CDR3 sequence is CSVASQGAWETQYF. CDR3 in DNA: TGCAGCGTTGCCTCGCAGGGGGCATGGGAGACCCAGTACTTC.

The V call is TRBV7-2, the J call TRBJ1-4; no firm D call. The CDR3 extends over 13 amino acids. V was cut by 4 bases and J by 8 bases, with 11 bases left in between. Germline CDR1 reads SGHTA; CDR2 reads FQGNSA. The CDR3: CASSYGGGEKLFF. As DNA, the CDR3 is TGTGCCAGCAGCTACGGCGGAGGGGAAAAACTGTTTTTT. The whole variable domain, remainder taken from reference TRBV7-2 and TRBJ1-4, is GAGVSQSPSNKVTEKGKDVELRCDPISGHTALYWYRQSLGQGLEFLIYFQGNSAPDKSGLPSDRFSAERTGGSVSTLTIQRTQQEDSAVYLCASSYGGGEKLFFGSGTQLSVL.

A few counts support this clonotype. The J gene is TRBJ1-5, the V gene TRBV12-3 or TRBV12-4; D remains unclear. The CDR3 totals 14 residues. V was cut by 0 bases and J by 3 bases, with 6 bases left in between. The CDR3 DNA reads TGTGCCAGCAGTTTAGCGGGGTTCAATCAGCCCCAGCATTTT. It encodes CASSLAGFNQPQHF.

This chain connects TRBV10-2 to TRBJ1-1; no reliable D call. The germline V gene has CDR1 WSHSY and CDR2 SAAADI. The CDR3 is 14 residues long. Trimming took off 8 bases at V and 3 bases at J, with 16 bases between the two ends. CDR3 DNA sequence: TGCGCCAGCTCTAGGACGTTCTTGGACACTGAAGCTTTCTTT. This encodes CASSRTFLDTEAFF.

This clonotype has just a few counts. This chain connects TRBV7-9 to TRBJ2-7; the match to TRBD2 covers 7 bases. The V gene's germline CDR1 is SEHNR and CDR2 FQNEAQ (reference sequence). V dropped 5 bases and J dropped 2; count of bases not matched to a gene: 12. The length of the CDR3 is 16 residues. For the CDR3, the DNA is TGTGCCAGCAGCCCCGGGGGAGGGCTAGCGGCCTACGAGCAGTACTTC. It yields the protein CASSPGGGLAAYEQYF.

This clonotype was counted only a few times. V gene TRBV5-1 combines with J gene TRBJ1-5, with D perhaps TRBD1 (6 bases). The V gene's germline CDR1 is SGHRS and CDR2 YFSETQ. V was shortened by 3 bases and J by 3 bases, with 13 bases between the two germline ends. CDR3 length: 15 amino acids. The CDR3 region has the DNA TGCGCCAGCAGCTCGACAGGAAACCTCAATCAGCCCCAGCATTTT. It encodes CASSSTGNLNQPQHF.

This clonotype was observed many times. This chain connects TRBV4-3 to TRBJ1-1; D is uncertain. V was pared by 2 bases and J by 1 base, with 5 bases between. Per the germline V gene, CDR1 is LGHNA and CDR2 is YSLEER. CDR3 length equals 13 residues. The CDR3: CASSQSRNTEAFF. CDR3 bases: TGCGCCAGCAGCCAATCGAGGAACACTGAAGCTTTCTTT.

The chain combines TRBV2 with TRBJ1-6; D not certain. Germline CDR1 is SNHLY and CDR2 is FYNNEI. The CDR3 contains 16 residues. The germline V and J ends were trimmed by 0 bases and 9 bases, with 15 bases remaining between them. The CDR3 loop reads CASSEAQNTLGSPLHF. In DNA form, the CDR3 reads TGTGCCAGCAGTGAAGCGCAAAACACCCTAGGTTCACCCCTCCACTTT.

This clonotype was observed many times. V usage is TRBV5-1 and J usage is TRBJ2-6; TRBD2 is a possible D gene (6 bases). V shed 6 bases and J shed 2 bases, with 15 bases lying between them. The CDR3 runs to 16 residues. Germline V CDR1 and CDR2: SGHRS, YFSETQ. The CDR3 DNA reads TGCGCCAGCACCCAGCATCGGACTACTGGGGCCAACGTCCTGACTTTC. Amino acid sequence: CASTQHRTTGANVLTF.

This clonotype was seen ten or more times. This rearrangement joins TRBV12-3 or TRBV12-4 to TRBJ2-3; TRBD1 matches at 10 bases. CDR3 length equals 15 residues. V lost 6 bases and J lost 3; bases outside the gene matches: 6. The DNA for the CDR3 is TGTGCCAGCAGCCCGACAGGGGGCGAGACAGATACGCAGTATTTT. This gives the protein CASSPTGGETDTQYF.

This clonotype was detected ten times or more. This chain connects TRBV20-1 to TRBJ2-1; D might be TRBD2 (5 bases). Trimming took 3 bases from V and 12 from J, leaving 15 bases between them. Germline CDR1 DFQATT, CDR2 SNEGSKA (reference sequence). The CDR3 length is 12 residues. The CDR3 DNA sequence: TGCAGTGCTAGGGATCCACTAGAAGCGCAGTTCTTC. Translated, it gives CSARDPLEAQFF.

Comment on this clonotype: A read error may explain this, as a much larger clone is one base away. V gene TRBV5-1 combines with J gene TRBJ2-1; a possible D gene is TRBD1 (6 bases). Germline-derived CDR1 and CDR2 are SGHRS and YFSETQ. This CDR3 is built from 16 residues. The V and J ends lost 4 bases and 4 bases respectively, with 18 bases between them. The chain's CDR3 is CASSGMGARVYNEQFF. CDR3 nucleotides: TGCGCCAGCAGCGGAATGGGGGCACGGGTTTACAATGAGCAGTTCTTC. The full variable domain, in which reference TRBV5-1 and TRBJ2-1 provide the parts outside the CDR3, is KAGVTQTPRYLIKTRGQQVTLSCSPISGHRSVSWYQQTPGQGLQFLFEYFSETQRNKGNFPGRFSGRQFSNSRSEMNVSTLELGDSALYLCASSGMGARVYNEQFFGPGTRLTVL.

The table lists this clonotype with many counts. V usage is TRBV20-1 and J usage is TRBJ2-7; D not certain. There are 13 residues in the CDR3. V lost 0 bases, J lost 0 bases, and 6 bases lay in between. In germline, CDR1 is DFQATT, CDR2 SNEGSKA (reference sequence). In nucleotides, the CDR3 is TGCAGTGCTAGAGATCCCGCCTCCTACGAGCAGTACTTC. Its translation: CSARDPASYEQYF.

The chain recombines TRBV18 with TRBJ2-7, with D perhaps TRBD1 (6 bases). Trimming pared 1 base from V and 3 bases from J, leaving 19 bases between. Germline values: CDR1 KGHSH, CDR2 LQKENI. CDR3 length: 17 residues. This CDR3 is CASSPHQISGQIYEQYF. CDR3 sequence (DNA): TGTGCCAGCTCACCACACCAGATCAGCGGACAGATCTACGAGCAGTACTTC.